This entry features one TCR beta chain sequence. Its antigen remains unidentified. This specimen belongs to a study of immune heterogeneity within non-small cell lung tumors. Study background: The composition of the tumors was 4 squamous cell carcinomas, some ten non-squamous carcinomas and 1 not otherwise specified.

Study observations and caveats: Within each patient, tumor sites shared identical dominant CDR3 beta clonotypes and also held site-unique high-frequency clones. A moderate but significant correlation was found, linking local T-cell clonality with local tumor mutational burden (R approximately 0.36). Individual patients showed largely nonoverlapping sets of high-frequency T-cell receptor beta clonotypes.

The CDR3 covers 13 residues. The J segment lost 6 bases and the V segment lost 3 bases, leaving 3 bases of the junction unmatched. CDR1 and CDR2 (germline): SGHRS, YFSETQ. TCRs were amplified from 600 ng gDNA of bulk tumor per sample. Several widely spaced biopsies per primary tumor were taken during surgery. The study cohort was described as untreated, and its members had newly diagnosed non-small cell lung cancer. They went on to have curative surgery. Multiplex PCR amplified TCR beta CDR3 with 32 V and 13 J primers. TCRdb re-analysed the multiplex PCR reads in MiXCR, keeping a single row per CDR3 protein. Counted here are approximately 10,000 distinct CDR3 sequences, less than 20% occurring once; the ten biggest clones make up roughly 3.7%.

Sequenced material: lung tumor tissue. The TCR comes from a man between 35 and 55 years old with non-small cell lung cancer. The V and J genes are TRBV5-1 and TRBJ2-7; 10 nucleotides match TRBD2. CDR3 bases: TGCGCCAGCAGCTCACTAGCGGGAATCGAGCAGTACTTC. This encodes CASSSLAGIEQYF.